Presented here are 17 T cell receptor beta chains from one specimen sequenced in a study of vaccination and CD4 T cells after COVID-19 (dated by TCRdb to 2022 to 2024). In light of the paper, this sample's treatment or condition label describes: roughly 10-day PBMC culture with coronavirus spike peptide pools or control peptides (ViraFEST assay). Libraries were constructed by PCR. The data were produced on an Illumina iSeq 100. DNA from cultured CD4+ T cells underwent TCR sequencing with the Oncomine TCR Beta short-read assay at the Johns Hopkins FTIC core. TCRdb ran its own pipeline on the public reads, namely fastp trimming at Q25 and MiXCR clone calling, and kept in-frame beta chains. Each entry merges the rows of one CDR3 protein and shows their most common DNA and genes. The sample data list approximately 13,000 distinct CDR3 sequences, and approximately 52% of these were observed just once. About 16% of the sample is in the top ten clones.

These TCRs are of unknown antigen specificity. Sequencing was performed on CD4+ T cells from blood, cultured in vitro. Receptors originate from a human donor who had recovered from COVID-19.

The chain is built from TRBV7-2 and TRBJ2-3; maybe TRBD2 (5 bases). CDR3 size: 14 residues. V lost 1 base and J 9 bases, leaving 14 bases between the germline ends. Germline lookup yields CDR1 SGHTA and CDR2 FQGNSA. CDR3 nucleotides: TGTGCCAGCAGCTTAGATCCTAGCTCAGTCACGCAGTATTTT. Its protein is CASSLDPSSVTQYF. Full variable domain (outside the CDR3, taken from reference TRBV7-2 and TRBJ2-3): GAGVSQSPSNKVTEKGKDVELRCDPISGHTALYWYRQSLGQGLEFLIYFQGNSAPDKSGLPSDRFSAERTGGSVSTLTIQRTQQEDSAVYLCASSLDPSSVTQYFGPGTRLTVL.

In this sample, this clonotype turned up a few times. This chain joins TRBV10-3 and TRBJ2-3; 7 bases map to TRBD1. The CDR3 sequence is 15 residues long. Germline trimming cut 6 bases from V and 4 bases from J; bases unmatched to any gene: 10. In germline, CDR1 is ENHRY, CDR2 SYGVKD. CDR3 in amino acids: CAISDNRGGSDTQYF. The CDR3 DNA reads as TGTGCCATCAGCGATAACAGGGGCGGATCAGATACGCAGTATTTT.

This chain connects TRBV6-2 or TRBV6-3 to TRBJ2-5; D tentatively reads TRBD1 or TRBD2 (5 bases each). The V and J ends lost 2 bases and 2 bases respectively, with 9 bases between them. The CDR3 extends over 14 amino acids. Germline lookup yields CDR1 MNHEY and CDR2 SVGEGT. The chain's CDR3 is CASSYLRGQETQYF. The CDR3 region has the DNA TGTGCCAGCAGTTACCTGAGGGGACAAGAGACCCAGTACTTC.

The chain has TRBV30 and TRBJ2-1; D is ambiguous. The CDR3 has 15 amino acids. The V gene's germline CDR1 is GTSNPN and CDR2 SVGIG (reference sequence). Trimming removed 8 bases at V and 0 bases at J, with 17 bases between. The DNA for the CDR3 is TGTGCCGGGATAGGTTCGCAGAGCTCCTACAATGAGCAGTTCTTC. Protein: CAGIGSQSSYNEQFF. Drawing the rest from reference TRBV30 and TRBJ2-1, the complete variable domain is SQTIHQWPATLVQPVGSPLSLECTVEGTSNPNLYWYRQAAGRGLQLLFYSVGIGQISSEVPQNLSASRPQDRQFILSSKKLLLSDSGFYLCAGIGSQSSYNEQFFGPGTRLTVL.

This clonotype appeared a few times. The CDR3 here is CATRDGRINQPQHF. CDR3 coding DNA: TGTGCCACCCGGGACGGCCGAATCAATCAGCCCCAGCATTTT. This chain connects TRBV19 to TRBJ1-5, with D possibly TRBD1 on 5 matching bases. V was pared by 10 bases and J by 3 bases, with 16 bases between. From germline, CDR1 is LNHDA and CDR2 SQIVND (reference sequence). The CDR3 has 14 amino acids.

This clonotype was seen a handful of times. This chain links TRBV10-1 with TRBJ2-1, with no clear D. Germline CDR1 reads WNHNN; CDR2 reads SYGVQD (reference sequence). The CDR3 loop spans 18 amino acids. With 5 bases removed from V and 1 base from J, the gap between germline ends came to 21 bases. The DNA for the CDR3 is TGCGCCAGCAGTAATGGTGTGACCTATGGGGTTTCCTACAATGAGCAGTTCTTC. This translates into CASSNGVTYGVSYNEQFF.

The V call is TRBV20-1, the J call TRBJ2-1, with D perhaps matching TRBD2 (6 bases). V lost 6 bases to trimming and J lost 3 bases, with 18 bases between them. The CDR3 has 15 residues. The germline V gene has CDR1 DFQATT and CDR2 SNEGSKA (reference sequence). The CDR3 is CSAAGSGRSYNEQFF. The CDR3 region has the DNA TGCAGTGCCGCGGGGAGTGGCAGGAGCTACAATGAGCAGTTCTTC.

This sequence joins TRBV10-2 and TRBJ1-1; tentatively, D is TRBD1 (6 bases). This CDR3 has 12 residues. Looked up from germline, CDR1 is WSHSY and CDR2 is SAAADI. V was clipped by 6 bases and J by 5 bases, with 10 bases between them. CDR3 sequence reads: CASSGGGTEAFF. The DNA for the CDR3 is TGCGCCAGCAGCGGAGGGGGGACTGAAGCTTTCTTT.

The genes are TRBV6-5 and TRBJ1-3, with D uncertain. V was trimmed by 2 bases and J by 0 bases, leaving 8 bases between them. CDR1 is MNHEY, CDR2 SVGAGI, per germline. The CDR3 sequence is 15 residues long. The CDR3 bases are TGTGCCAGCAGTTACCGGCAAAGCTCTGGAAACACCATATATTTT. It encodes CASSYRQSSGNTIYF.

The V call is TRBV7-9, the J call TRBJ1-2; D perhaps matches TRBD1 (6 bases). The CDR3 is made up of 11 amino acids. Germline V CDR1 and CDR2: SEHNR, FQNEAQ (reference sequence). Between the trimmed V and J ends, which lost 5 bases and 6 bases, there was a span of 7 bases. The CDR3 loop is CASSRGHGYTF. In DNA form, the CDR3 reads TGTGCCAGCAGCCGGGGGCATGGCTACACCTTC.

CDR3 sequence: CASSDQLGVGTDTQYF. The CDR3 DNA reads as TGTGCCAGCAGTGACCAACTAGGCGTGGGTACAGATACGCAGTATTTT. J is TRBJ2-3 and V is TRBV2, with D possibly TRBD2 on 5 matching bases. CDR1 and CDR2 from the germline V gene are SNHLY and FYNNEI. V lost 3 bases, J lost 3 bases, and 16 bases lay in between. The CDR3 consists of 16 residues.

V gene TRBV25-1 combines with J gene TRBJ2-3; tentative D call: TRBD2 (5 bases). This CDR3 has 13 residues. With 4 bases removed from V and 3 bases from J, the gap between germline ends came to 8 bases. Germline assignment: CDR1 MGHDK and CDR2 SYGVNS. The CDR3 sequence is CASSGTGTDTQYF. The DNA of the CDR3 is TGTGCCAGCAGTGGTACGGGGACAGATACGCAGTATTTT.

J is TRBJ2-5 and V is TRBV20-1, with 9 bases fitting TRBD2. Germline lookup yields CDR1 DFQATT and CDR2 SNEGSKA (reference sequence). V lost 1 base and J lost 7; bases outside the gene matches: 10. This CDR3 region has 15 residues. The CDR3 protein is CSARGSGGTRGTQYF. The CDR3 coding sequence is TGCAGTGCTAGAGGTAGCGGGGGAACCAGGGGGACCCAGTACTTC.

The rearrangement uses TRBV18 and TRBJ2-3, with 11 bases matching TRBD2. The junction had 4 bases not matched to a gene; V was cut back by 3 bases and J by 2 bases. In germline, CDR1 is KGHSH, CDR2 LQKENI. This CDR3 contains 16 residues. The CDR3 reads CASSPGTSGYTDTQYF. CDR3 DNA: TGTGCCAGCTCACCCGGGACTAGCGGCTACACAGATACGCAGTATTTT.

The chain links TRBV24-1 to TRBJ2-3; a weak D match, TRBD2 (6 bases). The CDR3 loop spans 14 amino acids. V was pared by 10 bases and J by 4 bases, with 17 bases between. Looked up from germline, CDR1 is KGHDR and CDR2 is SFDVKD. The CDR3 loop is CATNSGEASDTQYF. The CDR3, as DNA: TGTGCCACGAACTCGGGGGAGGCCTCAGATACGCAGTATTTT.

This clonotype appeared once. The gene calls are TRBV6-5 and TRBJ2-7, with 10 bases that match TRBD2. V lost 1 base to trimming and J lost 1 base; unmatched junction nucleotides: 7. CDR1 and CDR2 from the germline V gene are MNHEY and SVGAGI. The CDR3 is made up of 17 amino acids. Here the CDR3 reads CASSYFLTSGNSYEQYF. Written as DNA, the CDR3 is TGTGCCAGCAGTTACTTTCTAACTAGCGGGAATTCCTACGAGCAGTACTTC.

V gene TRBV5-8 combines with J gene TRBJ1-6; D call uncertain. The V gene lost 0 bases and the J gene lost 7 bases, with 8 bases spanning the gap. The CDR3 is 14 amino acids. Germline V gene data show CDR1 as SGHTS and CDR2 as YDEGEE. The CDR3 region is CASSLGWSNSPLHF. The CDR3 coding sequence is TGTGCCAGCAGCTTGGGTTGGTCAAATTCACCCCTCCACTTT.